One and the same sample provided the 28 T cell receptor beta chains below, sequenced in a study of T-cell reconstitution after alpha-beta-depleted transplantation in children. Researchers prepared the TCRbeta library using unique molecular identifiers, the study reports. In TCRdb, the PCR reads were re-called with MiXCR into one record per CDR3 protein. The sample lists approximately 490,000 distinct CDR3 sequences, about 10% occurring once. Sequences were derived from PBMCs, sampled before TCRalphabeta/CD19-depleted stem cell transplant. The receptor source for this set is a child between 2 and 9 years old with inherited bone marrow failure, due to receive a stem cell transplant.

This clonotype has a count of ten or more. The chain couples TRBV28 to TRBJ2-2; 9 nucleotides match TRBD1. There are 17 residues in the CDR3. With V trimmed by 6 bases and J by 4 bases, 12 bases remained unmatched. Germline V gene sequence: CDR1 MDHEN, CDR2 SYDVKM. CDR3 sequence reads: CASRTDELTGGTGELFF. CDR3 DNA sequence: TGTGCCAGCAGGACCGACGAGTTGACAGGGGGCACCGGGGAGCTGTTTTTT.

There are many counts of this clonotype. The CDR3 loop is CASGSSGYNEQFF. The CDR3 DNA is TGTGCTAGTGGTTCTAGCGGGTACAATGAGCAGTTCTTC. J is TRBJ2-1 and V is TRBV12-5; the match to TRBD2 covers 8 bases. With 4 bases clipped from V and 4 bases from J, the junction kept 0 bases outside the gene matches. Germline V gene sequence: CDR1 LGHNT, CDR2 FRNRAP. CDR3 length equals 13 residues.

In this sample, this clonotype turned up a few times. The chain is built from TRBV30 and TRBJ2-3; tentative D call: TRBD2 (5 bases). CDR3 length equals 13 residues. Germline V gene sequence: CDR1 GTSNPN, CDR2 SVGIG (reference sequence). Trimming left V 1 base short and J 6 bases short, with 11 bases between. The CDR3 bases are TGTGCCTGGAGTGCGGCTAGCTACGATACGCAGTATTTT. Translation gives CAWSAASYDTQYF.

This clonotype was seen at least ten times. The chain links TRBV4-3 to TRBJ2-7; TRBD2 matches at 16 bases. Germline V gene data show CDR1 as LGHNA and CDR2 as YSLEER. Trimming removed 1 base from V and 6 bases from J; junction bases left unmatched: 6. This CDR3 spans 17 amino acids. The CDR3 spells CASSQGPGLAGGPEQYF. In DNA, the CDR3 is TGCGCCAGCAGCCAAGGACCGGGACTAGCGGGAGGGCCCGAGCAGTACTTC.

The sample holds many counts of this clonotype. The chain combines TRBV7-2 with TRBJ1-2; a possible D gene is TRBD1 (5 bases). This CDR3 comprises 15 residues. V lost 0 bases, J lost 6 bases, and 14 bases lay in between. Germline V gene sequence: CDR1 SGHTA, CDR2 FQGNSA. The CDR3 region is CASSLAYTGGHGYTF. CDR3 nucleotide sequence: TGTGCCAGCAGCTTAGCGTATACAGGAGGACATGGCTACACCTTC.

This clonotype occurred many times. The gene calls are TRBV7-6 and TRBJ2-2, with D uncertain. The germline V gene encodes CDR1 SGHVS and CDR2 FNYEAQ. V lost 5 bases to trimming and J lost 3 bases, with 10 bases between them. The CDR3 length is 14 residues. CDR3 loop: CASSRSPHTGELFF. In nucleotides, the CDR3 is TGTGCCAGCAGCCGCTCTCCACACACCGGGGAGCTGTTTTTT.

This clonotype was recorded many times. V usage is TRBV7-6 and J usage is TRBJ1-1; D is undetermined. CDR3 size: 13 residues. Germline-derived CDR1 and CDR2 are SGHVS and FNYEAQ. V was shortened by 3 bases and J by 4 bases, with 9 bases between the two germline ends. CDR3 in DNA: TGTGCCAGCAGCTTTTCCCGGAGCACTGAAGCTTTCTTT. Protein sequence: CASSFSRSTEAFF.

In this sample, this clonotype turned up many times. The rearrangement uses TRBV12-3 or TRBV12-4 and TRBJ2-3; a weak D match, TRBD2 (5 bases). The V end lost 2 bases, the J end lost 2 bases, and 8 bases lay between the germline ends. CDR3 length: 14 amino acids. CDR3 bases: TGTGCCAGCAGTTTAACCGGGGTCACAGATACGCAGTATTTT. It translates to CASSLTGVTDTQYF.

This clonotype was seen ten or more times. The chain combines TRBV4-3 with TRBJ2-1; TRBD2 matches at 9 bases. The junction had 4 bases not matched to a gene; V was cut back by 1 base and J by 6 bases. CDR3 length: 15 residues. Germline CDR1 and CDR2: LGHNA and YSLEER. The CDR3 sequence is CASSQGASGTNEQFF. The DNA for the CDR3 is TGCGCCAGCAGCCAAGGGGCTAGCGGGACCAATGAGCAGTTCTTC.

This clonotype occurred many times. The chain joins TRBV7-2 to TRBJ2-7, with D maybe TRBD1 (7 bases). CDR1 and CDR2 from the germline V gene are SGHTA and FQGNSA. V lost 5 bases, J lost 2 bases, and 19 bases lay in between. The CDR3 spans 16 residues. CDR3 protein: CASSLRGLAKTYEQYF. Written as DNA, the CDR3 is TGTGCCAGCAGCCTAAGGGGGCTAGCGAAAACCTACGAGCAGTACTTC.

This clonotype was observed at least ten times. The chain links TRBV25-1 to TRBJ2-5; D not resolved. Trimming removed 8 bases at V and 4 bases at J, with 14 bases between. Germline V CDR1 and CDR2: MGHDK, SYGVNS. This CDR3 contains 13 residues. CDR3 nucleotides: TGTGCCAGCGGCCGCCCCACCTTAGAGACCCAGTACTTC. As protein: CASGRPTLETQYF.

The chain combines TRBV20-1 with TRBJ1-6, with 9 bases that match TRBD1. The length of the CDR3 is 17 residues. CDR1 is DFQATT, CDR2 SNEGSKA, per germline (reference sequence). V trimming: 3 bases; J trimming: 0 bases; junction bases outside the gene matches: 6. In DNA, the CDR3 is TGCAGTGCTAGGGACAGGGGAAGGAGCTCCTATAATTCACCCCTCCACTTT. Its translation is CSARDRGRSSYNSPLHF.

This clonotype was counted ten times or more. This chain uses TRBV10-2 with TRBJ2-2; D possibly corresponds to TRBD1 (6 bases). The CDR3 is 13 residues long. Trimming cost V 8 bases and J 4 bases, with 11 bases left between them. The germline gives CDR1 WSHSY, CDR2 SAAADI. Here the CDR3 DNA reads TGCGCCAGCTGGGGGACACTCACCGGGGAGCTGTTTTTT. Its protein product is CASWGTLTGELFF.

There are many counts of this clonotype. V and J are TRBV28 and TRBJ2-1; no firm D call. From germline, CDR1 is MDHEN and CDR2 SYDVKM. The CDR3 is 16 residues long. Trimming cost V 5 bases and J 4 bases, with 18 bases left between them. In DNA, the CDR3 is TGTGCCAGCAGTCGATCTCCCAGCGCTCGGTACAATGAGCAGTTCTTC. It translates to CASSRSPSARYNEQFF.

This clonotype was detected ten times or more. The V call is TRBV9, the J call TRBJ2-1; 9 positions agree with TRBD2. Trimming at V came to 5 bases and at J to 8 bases, leaving 2 bases not matched to a gene. The germline gives CDR1 SGDLS, CDR2 YYNGEE. CDR3 size: 12 residues. CDR3 bases: TGTGCCAGCAGAGGCGGGGGGGATGAGCAGTTCTTC. It is translated as CASRGGGDEQFF.

The J gene is TRBJ2-7, the V gene TRBV7-2; the D is unclear. The CDR3 is 16 residues long. Trimming took off 1 base at V and 0 bases at J, with 13 bases between the two ends. Per the germline V gene, CDR1 is SGHTA and CDR2 is FQGNSA. CDR3 in DNA: TGTGCCAGCAGCTTAGATGCGACCCTAGACTCCTACGAGCAGTACTTC. The encoded protein is CASSLDATLDSYEQYF.

There are a few counts of this clonotype. J is TRBJ2-1 and V is TRBV11-1, with 15 bases matching TRBD2. The V gene end was trimmed by 6 bases and the J gene end by 2 bases; junction bases not matched to a gene: 17. The CDR3 is made up of 21 amino acids. In germline, CDR1 is SGHAT, CDR2 FQDESV (reference sequence). As DNA, the CDR3 is TGTGCCAGCAGTGCAACCGAAGGACTAGCGGGAGGGACACGCCCCTACAATGAGCAGTTCTTC. Translation: CASSATEGLAGGTRPYNEQFF.

This clonotype has ten or more counts. The V gene is TRBV6-1, the J gene TRBJ2-3; a weak D match, TRBD1 (5 bases). The CDR3 loop spans 14 amino acids. CDR1 MNHNS and CDR2 SASEGT come from the germline V gene. With 10 bases removed from V and 1 base from J, the gap between germline ends came to 15 bases. The CDR3: CATRLGLGTDTQYF. CDR3 DNA sequence: TGTGCCACCAGGTTGGGGCTGGGCACAGATACGCAGTATTTT.

This clonotype was recorded many times. The J gene is TRBJ2-3, the V gene TRBV4-3; 7 positions match TRBD2. V lost 4 bases, J lost 2 bases, and 12 bases stayed unmatched. The length of the CDR3 is 17 residues. In germline, CDR1 is LGHNA, CDR2 YSLEER. The CDR3 reads CASSPMGREAHTDTQYF. The CDR3 DNA follows: TGCGCCAGCAGCCCAATGGGCCGGGAGGCCCACACAGATACGCAGTATTTT.

This clonotype was observed a few times. The CDR3 bases are TGTGCCAGCAGCTTGGGACAGGAGGGCACCATGGATGGCTACACCTTC. This translates into CASSLGQEGTMDGYTF. V gene TRBV5-6 combines with J gene TRBJ1-2, with TRBD1 as a possible D gene (6 bases). Between the trimmed V and J ends, which lost 0 bases and 6 bases, there was a span of 18 bases. This CDR3 contains 16 residues. CDR1 and CDR2 (germline): SGHDT, YYEEEE. The variable domain in full, with the rest retrieved from reference TRBV5-6 and TRBJ1-2, is DAGVTQSPTHLIKTRGQQVTLRCSPKSGHDTVSWYQQALGQGPQFIFQYYEEEERQRGNFPDRFSGHQFPNYSSELNVNALLLGDSALYLCASSLGQEGTMDGYTFGSGTRLTVV.

This chain joins TRBV5-4 and TRBJ2-1, with TRBD2 matching over 8 bases. This CDR3 comprises 17 residues. J gave up 8 bases and V 4 bases, and 17 bases lay outside the gene matches. Germline CDR1 reads SGHNT; CDR2 reads YYREEE (reference sequence). The CDR3 DNA is TGTGCCAGCAGCCCTCCTCAATTTGGCGGGAGGTTCGATGAGCAGTTCTTC. It codes for CASSPPQFGGRFDEQFF.

This clonotype was counted many times. The rearrangement joins TRBV28 to TRBJ2-7; TRBD2 agrees at 7 bases. Germline CDR1 MDHEN, CDR2 SYDVKM. The CDR3 runs 15 residues. The trim removed 3 bases at V and 6 bases at J, leaving 11 bases unmatched. The CDR3 loop reads CASSFSGEGPVEQYF. The CDR3 coding sequence is TGTGCCAGCAGTTTTTCGGGGGAGGGCCCTGTCGAGCAGTACTTC. Filled out from reference TRBV28 and TRBJ2-7, the complete variable domain reads DVKVTQSSRYLVKRTGEKVFLECVQDMDHENMFWYRQDPGLGLRLIYFSYDVKMKEKGDIPEGYSVSREKKERFSLILESASTNQTSMYLCASSFSGEGPVEQYFGPGTRLTVT.

This clonotype appeared many times. The chain combines TRBV6-5 with TRBJ2-7; 7 nucleotides agree with TRBD2. V shed 2 bases and J 7 bases; nucleotides not matched to a gene: 11. The CDR3 length is 15 residues. Germline loops: CDR1 MNHEY, CDR2 SVGAGI. The CDR3 loop reads CASSYGGGRSGEQYF. The CDR3 nucleotides read TGTGCCAGCAGTTACGGCGGCGGGAGATCAGGGGAGCAGTACTTC.

This sequence joins TRBV2 and TRBJ2-6; D gene ambiguous. The CDR3 covers 13 residues. V was trimmed by 9 bases and J by 0 bases, leaving 6 bases between them. Germline V gives CDR1 SNHLY, CDR2 FYNNEI. The CDR3 nucleotides read TGTGCCAGTAAAAGCTCTGGGGCCAACGTCCTGACTTTC. Translating gives CASKSSGANVLTF.

This chain uses TRBV20-1 with TRBJ2-1; 9 bases match TRBD2. The CDR3 runs to 19 residues. Losses at the gene ends were 0 bases for V and 0 bases for J; bases not matched to a gene: 12. Germline CDR1 is DFQATT and CDR2 is SNEGSKA (reference sequence). This chain's CDR3 is CSARDLLAGPVYSYNEQFF. The CDR3, as DNA: TGCAGTGCTAGAGATCTACTAGCGGGTCCCGTCTACTCCTACAATGAGCAGTTCTTC.

This clonotype came up a few times. As DNA, the CDR3 is TGTGCCAGCAGTTGGGTCGGACTCAGCGGTTCTGAGCAGTTCTTC. Protein sequence: CASSWVGLSGSEQFF. The rearrangement links TRBV7-2 to TRBJ2-1, with D perhaps TRBD2 (5 bases). V shed 6 bases and J shed 9 bases, with 21 bases lying between them. CDR3 length: 15 residues. CDR1 is SGHTA, CDR2 FQGNSA, per germline.

This chain uses TRBV28 with TRBJ2-7; 7 bases are shared with TRBD2. The germline gives CDR1 MDHEN, CDR2 SYDVKM. The CDR3 covers 14 residues. V lost 2 bases to trimming and J lost 4 bases; unmatched junction nucleotides: 5. CDR3 nucleotides: TGTGCCAGCAGTTTACTAGCGGCAGAGTACGAGCAGTACTTC. Translating gives CASSLLAAEYEQYF.

J is TRBJ2-1 and V is TRBV12-3 or TRBV12-4, with 7 bases identical to TRBD1. The CDR3 runs 16 residues. The trim removed 5 bases at V and 0 bases at J, leaving 7 bases unmatched. The CDR3 sequence: CASSPRDSYSYNEQFF. In DNA, the CDR3 is TGTGCCAGCAGTCCCAGGGACAGTTACTCCTACAATGAGCAGTTCTTC.